Listed here is a single TCR beta chain. The data belong to a study of shared clonotypes between healthy human individuals. In the study overall: Used for every donor were three CD4 naive, three CD4 memory, two CD8 naive and one CD8 memory plate.

The data were produced by immunoSEQ multiplex PCR, yet TCRdb's version contains in-frame clones alone and is incomplete. This table holds about a million clones, around 77% found once. This CDR3 is 16 amino acids long. V lost 1 base and J lost 5, with 14 bases in between. Germline V lookup: CDR1 MDHEN, CDR2 SYDVKM. This chain connects TRBV28 to TRBJ2-2, with D possibly matching TRBD2 (5 bases). This receptor was obtained from a man younger than 35 in good health. Some clones in this sample may be carry-over from other donors' samples. Sequencing was done on a sample of memory CD4+ T cells from PBMCs. Noted subset: CD45RA-negative fraction. The CDR3 DNA follows: TGTGCCAGCAGTTTATTACGTAGTAAGCGGACCGGGGAGCTGTTTTTT. Translating it yields CASSLLRSKRTGELFF.